This entry lists 6 T cell receptor beta chains sequenced from one sample in a study of T cell changes during pregnancy in multiple sclerosis. Libraries were prepared by immunoSEQ multiplex PCR; TCRdb keeps only in-frame clonotypes and omits some of them. The sample lists 77,000 or so clones, about 93% occurring once. Specimen: peripheral blood, collected in the second trimester of pregnancy. Source of these receptors: a female donor in good health, enrolled as a control in a pregnancy study.

V usage is TRBV29-1 and J usage is TRBJ1-2; 10 bases line up with TRBD1. The length of the CDR3 is 15 residues. Trimming at V came to 0 bases and at J to 6 bases, leaving 7 bases not matched to a gene. Per the germline V gene, CDR1 is SQVTM and CDR2 is ANQGSEA. The chain's CDR3 is CSVEEGYGTGDGYTF. CDR3 in DNA: TGCAGCGTTGAAGAAGGTTATGGGACAGGGGATGGCTACACCTTC.

This clone was recorded only once. The chain uses TRBV2 and TRBJ2-4; 13 bases align to TRBD2. The V gene's germline CDR1 is SNHLY and CDR2 FYNNEI. This CDR3 is 16 amino acids long. Trimming cost V 5 bases and J 2 bases; bases outside gene matches: 3. CDR3 DNA: TGTGCCAGCAGTCAGGGACTAGCGGGGACCAAAAACATTCAGTACTTC. This gives the protein CASSQGLAGTKNIQYF.

The chain is built from TRBV6-5 and TRBJ2-7; 7 positions agree with TRBD1. Looked up from germline, CDR1 is MNHEY and CDR2 is SVGAGI. The CDR3 length is 14 residues. Trimming removed 5 bases from V and 4 bases from J; junction bases left unmatched: 8. The CDR3: CASSRQGSWYEQYF. The CDR3 DNA is TGTGCCAGCAGTCGACAGGGAAGCTGGTACGAGCAGTACTTC.

The CDR3 region is CASSERGLARNEQFF. CDR3 bases: TGTGCCAGCAGTGAACGCGGACTAGCGCGGAATGAGCAGTTCTTC. The chain carries TRBV2 and TRBJ2-1; TRBD2 agrees at 9 bases. Germline CDR1 is SNHLY and CDR2 is FYNNEI. This CDR3 has 15 amino acids. The trim removed 2 bases at V and 7 bases at J, leaving 6 bases unmatched.

This chain joins TRBV5-5 and TRBJ2-7; D unclear. Per the germline V gene, CDR1 is SGHKS and CDR2 is YYEKEE (reference sequence). Trimming left V 0 bases short and J 0 bases short, with 7 bases between. This CDR3 contains 14 residues. The CDR3 is CASSLVRSSYEQYF. DNA for the CDR3: TGTGCCAGCAGCTTGGTCCGTTCCTCCTACGAGCAGTACTTC.

In its sample, this clone was seen a few times. The chain employs TRBV30 and TRBJ1-4; D possibly corresponds to TRBD1 (6 bases). V lost 4 bases and J lost 4, with 10 bases in between. The CDR3 totals 13 residues. CDR1 GTSNPN and CDR2 SVGIG come from the germline V gene (reference sequence). CDR3 sequence: CAWTGVINEKLFF. DNA for the CDR3: TGTGCCTGGACAGGGGTCATTAATGAAAAACTGTTTTTT.